Listed here is a single T cell receptor (beta chain). Antigen unknown. This entry comes from a study of cytomegalovirus exposure and HLA in healthy donors. The study, taken as a whole, reports: Most CMV-associated TCR beta chains appeared HLA-restricted in a later analysis. When a later analysis was performed, an Asian-associated ancestry cluster reportedly had fewer N-insertions than the roughly 700-donor mean.

In the PCR, 60 Vbeta and 13 Jbeta primers were used. Profiled with immunoSEQ multiplex PCR; TCRdb holds only in-frame clones, not every one. The data contain about 120,000 clones, about four fifths of them seen just once; the ten biggest clones take up roughly 23%. With V trimmed by 0 bases and J by 4 bases, 4 bases remained unmatched. Germline lookup yields CDR1 ENHRY and CDR2 SYGVKD. The CDR3 is 16 amino acids. Sequenced sample: PBMCs. The clonotype comes from a man aged 25-45 years in good health and CMV-seropositive. The rearrangement links TRBV10-3 to TRBJ1-5; the match to TRBD1 covers 9 bases. Here the CDR3 DNA reads TGTGCCATCAGTGAGTCGGGACAGGGCGGGAATCAGCCCCAGCATTTT. As protein: CAISESGQGGNQPQHF.